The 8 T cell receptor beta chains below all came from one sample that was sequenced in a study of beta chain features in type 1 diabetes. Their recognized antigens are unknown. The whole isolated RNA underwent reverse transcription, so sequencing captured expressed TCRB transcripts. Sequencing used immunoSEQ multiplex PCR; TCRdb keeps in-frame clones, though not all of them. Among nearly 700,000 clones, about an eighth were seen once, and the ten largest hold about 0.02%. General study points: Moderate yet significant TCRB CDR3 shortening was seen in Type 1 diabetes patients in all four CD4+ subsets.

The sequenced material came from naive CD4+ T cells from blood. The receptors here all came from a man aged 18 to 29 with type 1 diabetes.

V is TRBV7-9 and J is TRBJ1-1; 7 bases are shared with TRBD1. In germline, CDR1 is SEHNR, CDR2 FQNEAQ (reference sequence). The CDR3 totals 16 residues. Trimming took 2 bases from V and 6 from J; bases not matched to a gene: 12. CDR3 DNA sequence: TGTGCCAGCAGCTTACTGTCTACAGGGGCCGAGGCTGAAGCTTTCTTT. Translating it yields CASSLLSTGAEAEAFF.

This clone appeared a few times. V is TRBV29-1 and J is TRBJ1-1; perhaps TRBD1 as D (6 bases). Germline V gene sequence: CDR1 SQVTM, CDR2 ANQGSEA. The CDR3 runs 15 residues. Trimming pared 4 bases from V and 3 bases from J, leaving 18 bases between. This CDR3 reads CSVVPNRVWDTEAFF. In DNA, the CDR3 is TGCAGCGTTGTCCCCAACAGGGTGTGGGACACTGAAGCTTTCTTT.

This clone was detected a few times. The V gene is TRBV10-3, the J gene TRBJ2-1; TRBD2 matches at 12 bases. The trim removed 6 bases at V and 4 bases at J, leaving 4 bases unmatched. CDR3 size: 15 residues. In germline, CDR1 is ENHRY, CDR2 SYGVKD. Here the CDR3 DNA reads TGTGCCATCAGCTCTAGCGGGGGGGCGTACAATGAGCAGTTCTTC. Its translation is CAISSSGGAYNEQFF.

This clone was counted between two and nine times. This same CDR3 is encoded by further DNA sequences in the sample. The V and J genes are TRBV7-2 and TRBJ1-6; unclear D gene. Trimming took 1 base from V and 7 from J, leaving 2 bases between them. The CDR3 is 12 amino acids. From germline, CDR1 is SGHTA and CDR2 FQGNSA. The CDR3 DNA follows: TGTGCCAGCAGCTTAGTCAATTCACCCCTCCACTTT. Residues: CASSLVNSPLHF.

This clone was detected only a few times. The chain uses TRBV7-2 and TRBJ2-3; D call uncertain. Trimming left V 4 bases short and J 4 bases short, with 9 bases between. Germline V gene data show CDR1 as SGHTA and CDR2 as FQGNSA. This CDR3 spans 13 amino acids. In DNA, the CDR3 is TGTGCCAGCAGCTCAAGGACCGCAGATACGCAGTATTTT. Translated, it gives CASSSRTADTQYF.

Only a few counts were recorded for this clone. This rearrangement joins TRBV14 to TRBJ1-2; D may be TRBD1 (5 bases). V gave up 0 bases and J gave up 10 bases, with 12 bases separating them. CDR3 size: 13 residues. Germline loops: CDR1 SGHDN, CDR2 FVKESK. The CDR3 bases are TGTGCCAGCAGCCAAGAGGGACGGAGCGACTACACCTTC. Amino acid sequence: CASSQEGRSDYTF.

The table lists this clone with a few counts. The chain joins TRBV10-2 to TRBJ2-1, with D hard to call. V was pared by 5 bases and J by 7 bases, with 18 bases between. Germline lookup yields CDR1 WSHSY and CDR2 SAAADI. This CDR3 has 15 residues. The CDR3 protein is CASSHPARLENEQFF. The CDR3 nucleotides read TGCGCCAGCAGTCATCCGGCACGACTTGAAAATGAGCAGTTCTTC.

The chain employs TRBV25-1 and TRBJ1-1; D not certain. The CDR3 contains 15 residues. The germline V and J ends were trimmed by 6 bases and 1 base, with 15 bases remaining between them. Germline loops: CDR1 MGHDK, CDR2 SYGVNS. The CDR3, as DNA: TGTGCCAGCAGCCCAATGGGGAGAAAGAACACTGAAGCTTTCTTT. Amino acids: CASSPMGRKNTEAFF.